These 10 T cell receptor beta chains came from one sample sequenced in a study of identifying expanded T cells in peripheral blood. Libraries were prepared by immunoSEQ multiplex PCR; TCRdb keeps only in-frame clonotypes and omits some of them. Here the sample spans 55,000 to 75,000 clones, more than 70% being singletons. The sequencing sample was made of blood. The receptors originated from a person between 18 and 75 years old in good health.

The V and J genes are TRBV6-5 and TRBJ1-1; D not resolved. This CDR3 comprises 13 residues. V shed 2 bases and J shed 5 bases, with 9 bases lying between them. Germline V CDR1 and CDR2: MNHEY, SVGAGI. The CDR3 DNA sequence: TGTGCCAGCAGTTACAGAGAGGGAACTGAAGCTTTCTTT. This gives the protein CASSYREGTEAFF.

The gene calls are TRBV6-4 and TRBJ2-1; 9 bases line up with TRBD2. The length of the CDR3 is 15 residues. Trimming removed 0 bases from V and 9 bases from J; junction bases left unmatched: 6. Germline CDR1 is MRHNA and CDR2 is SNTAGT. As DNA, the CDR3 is TGTGCCAGCAGTGACTCAGCGGGGGGTTTAGGTGAGCAGTTCTTC. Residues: CASSDSAGGLGEQFF.

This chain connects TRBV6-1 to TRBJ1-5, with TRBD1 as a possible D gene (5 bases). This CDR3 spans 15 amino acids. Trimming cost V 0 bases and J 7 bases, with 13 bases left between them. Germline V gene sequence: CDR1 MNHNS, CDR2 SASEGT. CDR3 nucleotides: TGTGCCAGCAGTGAAGCCCCTGTCAGGGAACAGCCCCAGCATTTT. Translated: CASSEAPVREQPQHF.

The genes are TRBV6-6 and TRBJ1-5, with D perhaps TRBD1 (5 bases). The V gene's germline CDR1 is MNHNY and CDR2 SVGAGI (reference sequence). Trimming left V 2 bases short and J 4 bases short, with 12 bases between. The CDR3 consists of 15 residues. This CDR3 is CASSYEGSRNQPQHF. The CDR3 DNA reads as TGTGCCAGCAGTTACGAGGGGTCCAGGAATCAGCCCCAGCATTTT.

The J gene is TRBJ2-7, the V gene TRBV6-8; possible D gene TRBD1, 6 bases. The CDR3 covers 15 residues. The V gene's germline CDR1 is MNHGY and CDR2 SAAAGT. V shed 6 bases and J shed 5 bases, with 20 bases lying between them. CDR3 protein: CASSSPRRRGDEQYF. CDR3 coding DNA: TGTGCCAGCAGCTCCCCGAGGCGCAGGGGCGACGAGCAGTACTTC.

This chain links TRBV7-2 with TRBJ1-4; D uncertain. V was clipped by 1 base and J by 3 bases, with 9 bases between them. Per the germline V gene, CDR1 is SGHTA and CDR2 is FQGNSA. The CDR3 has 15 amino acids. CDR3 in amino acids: CASSLGGLANEKLFF. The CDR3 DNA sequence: TGTGCCAGCAGCTTAGGAGGGCTTGCTAATGAAAAACTGTTTTTT. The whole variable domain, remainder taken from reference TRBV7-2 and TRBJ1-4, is GAGVSQSPSNKVTEKGKDVELRCDPISGHTALYWYRQSLGQGLEFLIYFQGNSAPDKSGLPSDRFSAERTGGSVSTLTIQRTQQEDSAVYLCASSLGGLANEKLFFGSGTQLSVL.

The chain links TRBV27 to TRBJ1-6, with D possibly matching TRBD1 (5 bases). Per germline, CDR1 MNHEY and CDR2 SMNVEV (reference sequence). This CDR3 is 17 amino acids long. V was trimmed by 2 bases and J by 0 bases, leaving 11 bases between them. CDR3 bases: TGTGCCAGCAGTTTAGGGGCCGAGGCCTCCTATAATTCACCCCTCCACTTT. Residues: CASSLGAEASYNSPLHF.

The CDR3 spells CASSSGTEETQYF. The CDR3 coding sequence is TGTGCCAGCAGCTCCGGGACAGAAGAGACCCAGTACTTC. The genes are TRBV7-3 and TRBJ2-5; 7 bases match TRBD1. Germline CDR1 SGHTA, CDR2 FQGTGA. This CDR3 region has 13 residues. The trim removed 4 bases at V and 3 bases at J, leaving 2 bases unmatched.

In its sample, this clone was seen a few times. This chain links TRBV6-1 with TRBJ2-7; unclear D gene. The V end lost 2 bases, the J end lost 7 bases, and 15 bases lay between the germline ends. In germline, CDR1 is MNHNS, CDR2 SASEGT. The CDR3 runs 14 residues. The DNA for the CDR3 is TGTGCCAGCAGTGAAAGTAGGGCAGCCTGGGAGCAGTACTTC. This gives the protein CASSESRAAWEQYF.

The DNA of the CDR3 is TGTGCCAGCAGCCCCGGGGACAGGTGGAGCTCCTACAATGAGCAGTTCTTC. Residues: CASSPGDRWSSYNEQFF. This sequence joins TRBV11-3 and TRBJ2-1; 8 positions agree with TRBD1. The ends lost 5 bases at V and 0 bases at J; junction bases unmatched: 9. CDR1 and CDR2 (germline): SGHNT, YENEEA. The CDR3 runs 17 residues.